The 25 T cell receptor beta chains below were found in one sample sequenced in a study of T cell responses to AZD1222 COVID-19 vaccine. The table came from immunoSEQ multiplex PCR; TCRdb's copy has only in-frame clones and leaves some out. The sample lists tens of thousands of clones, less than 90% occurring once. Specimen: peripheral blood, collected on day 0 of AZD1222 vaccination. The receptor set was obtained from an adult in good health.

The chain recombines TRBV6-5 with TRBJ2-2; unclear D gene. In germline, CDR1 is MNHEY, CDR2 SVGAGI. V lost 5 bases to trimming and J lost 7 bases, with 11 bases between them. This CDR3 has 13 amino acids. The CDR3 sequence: CASSPDWVGELFF. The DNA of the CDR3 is TGTGCCAGCAGTCCCGACTGGGTCGGGGAGCTGTTTTTT.

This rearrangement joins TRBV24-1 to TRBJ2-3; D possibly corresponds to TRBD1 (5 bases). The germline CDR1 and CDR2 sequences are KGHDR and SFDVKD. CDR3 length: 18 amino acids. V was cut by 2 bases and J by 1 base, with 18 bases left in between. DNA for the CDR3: TGTGCCACCAGTGATTCTAGGACACCCGGTCCGGGCACAGATACGCAGTATTTT. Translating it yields CATSDSRTPGPGTDTQYF.

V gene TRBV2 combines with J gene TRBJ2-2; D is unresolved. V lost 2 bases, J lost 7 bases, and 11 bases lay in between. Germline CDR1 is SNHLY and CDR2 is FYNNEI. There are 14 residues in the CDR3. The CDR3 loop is CASSERGLDGELFF. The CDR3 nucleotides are TGTGCCAGCAGTGAACGTGGGCTAGACGGGGAGCTGTTTTTT.

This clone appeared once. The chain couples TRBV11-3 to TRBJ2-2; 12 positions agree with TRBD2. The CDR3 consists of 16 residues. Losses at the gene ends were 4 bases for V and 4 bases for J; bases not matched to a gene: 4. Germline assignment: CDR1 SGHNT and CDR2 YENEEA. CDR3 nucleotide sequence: TGTGCCAGCAGCTCGACTAGCGGGAGTGCCACCGGGGAGCTGTTTTTT. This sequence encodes CASSSTSGSATGELFF. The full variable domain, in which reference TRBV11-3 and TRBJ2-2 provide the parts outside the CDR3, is EAGVVQSPRYKIIEKKQPVAFWCNPISGHNTLYWYLQNLGQGPELLIRYENEEAVDDSQLPKDRFSAERLKGVDSTLKIQPAELGDSAVYLCASSSTSGSATGELFFGEGSRLTVL.

CDR3 DNA sequence: TGTGCCAGCAGCTTAGTTGGGCTCAACAGATACGGGCAGTATTTT. This translates into CASSLVGLNRYGQYF. The V call is TRBV7-2, the J call TRBJ2-3; D call uncertain. The CDR3 covers 15 residues. Germline V CDR1 and CDR2: SGHTA, FQGNSA. V was trimmed by 1 base and J by 11 bases, leaving 19 bases between them.

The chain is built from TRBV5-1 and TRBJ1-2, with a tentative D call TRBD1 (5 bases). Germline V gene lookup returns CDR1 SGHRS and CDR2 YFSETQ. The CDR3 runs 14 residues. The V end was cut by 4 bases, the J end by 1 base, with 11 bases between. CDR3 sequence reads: CASSPRQINYGYTF. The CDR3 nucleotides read TGCGCCAGCAGCCCGAGACAGATTAACTATGGCTACACCTTC.

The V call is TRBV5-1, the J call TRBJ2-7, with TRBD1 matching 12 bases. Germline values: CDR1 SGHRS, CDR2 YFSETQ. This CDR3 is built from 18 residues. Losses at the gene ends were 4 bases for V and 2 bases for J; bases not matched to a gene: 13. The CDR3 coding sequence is TGCGCCAGCAGCCCCGGGACAGGGGGCGCCCTGAACCCCTACGAGCAGTACTTC. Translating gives CASSPGTGGALNPYEQYF.

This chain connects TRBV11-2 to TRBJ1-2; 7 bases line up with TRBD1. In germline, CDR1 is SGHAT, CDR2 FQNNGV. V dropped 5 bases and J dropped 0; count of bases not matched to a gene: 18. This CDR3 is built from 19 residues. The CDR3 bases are TGTGCCAGCAGCCTCTACCCCGGGACAGCCGCACAGGCTAACTATGGCTACACCTTC. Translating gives CASSLYPGTAAQANYGYTF.

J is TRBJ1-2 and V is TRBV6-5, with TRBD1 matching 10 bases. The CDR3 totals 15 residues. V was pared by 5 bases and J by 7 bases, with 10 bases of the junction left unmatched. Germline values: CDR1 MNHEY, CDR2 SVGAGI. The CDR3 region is CASSRQTGGASGYTF. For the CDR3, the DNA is TGTGCCAGCAGTCGTCAGACAGGGGGCGCATCTGGCTACACCTTC.

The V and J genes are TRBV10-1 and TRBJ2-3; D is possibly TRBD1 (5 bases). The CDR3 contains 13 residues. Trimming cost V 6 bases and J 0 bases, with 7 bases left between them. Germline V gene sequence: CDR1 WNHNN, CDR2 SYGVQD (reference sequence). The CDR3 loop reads CASSDSSTDTQYF. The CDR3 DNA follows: TGCGCCAGCAGCGACAGTAGCACAGATACGCAGTATTTT.

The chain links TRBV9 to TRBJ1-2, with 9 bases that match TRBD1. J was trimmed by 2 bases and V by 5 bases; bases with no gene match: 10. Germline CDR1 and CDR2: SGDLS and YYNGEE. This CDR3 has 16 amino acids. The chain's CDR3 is CASRQSTGGINYGYTF. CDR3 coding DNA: TGTGCCAGCAGGCAGTCGACAGGGGGAATCAACTATGGCTACACCTTC.

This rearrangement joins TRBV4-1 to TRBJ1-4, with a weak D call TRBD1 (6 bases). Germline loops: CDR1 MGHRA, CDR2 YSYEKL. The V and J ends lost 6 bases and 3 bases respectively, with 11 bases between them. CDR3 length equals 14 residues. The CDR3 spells CASRHRVANEKLFF. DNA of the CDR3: TGCGCCAGCAGGCACAGGGTGGCTAATGAAAAACTGTTTTTT.

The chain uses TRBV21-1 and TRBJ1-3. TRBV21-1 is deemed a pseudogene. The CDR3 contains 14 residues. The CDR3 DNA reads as TGTGCCAGCAGCAAAGTTTGGGTAGTAGACACCATATATTTT. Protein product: CASSKVWVVDTIYF.

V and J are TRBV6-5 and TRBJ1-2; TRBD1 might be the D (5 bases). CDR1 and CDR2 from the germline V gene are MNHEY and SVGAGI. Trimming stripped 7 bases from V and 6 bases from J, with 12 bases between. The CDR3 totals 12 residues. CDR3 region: CASNTGGDGYTF. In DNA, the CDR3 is TGTGCCAGCAACACGGGGGGGGATGGCTACACCTTC.

The CDR3 region is CASSLTFSTDTQYF. CDR3 DNA: TGTGCCAGCAGCTTAACGTTTAGCACAGATACGCAGTATTTT. The rearrangement joins TRBV11-3 to TRBJ2-3; no firm D call. V was pared by 2 bases and J by 0 bases, with 6 bases between. CDR1 and CDR2 (germline): SGHNT, YENEEA. The CDR3 is 14 residues long.

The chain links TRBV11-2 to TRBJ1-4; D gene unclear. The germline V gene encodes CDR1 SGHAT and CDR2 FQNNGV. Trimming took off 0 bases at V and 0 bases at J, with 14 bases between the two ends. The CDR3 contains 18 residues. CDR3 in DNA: TGTGCCAGCAGCTTAGAGGGCTCTTATCATGCAACTAATGAAAAACTGTTTTTT. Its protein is CASSLEGSYHATNEKLFF.

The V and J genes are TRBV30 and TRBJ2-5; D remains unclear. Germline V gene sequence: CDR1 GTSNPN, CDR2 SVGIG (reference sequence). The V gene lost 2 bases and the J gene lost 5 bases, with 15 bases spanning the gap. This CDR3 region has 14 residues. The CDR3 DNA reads TGTGCCTGGAGTTCGGCACCCTTCGGGGAGACCCAGTACTTC. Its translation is CAWSSAPFGETQYF.

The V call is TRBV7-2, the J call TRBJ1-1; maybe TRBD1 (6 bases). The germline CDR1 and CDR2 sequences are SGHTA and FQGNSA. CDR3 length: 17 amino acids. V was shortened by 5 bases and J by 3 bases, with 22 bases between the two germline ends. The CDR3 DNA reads TGTGCCAGCAGCCCCGGCAGGGGCCGCGCCGGGGACACTGAAGCTTTCTTT. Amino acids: CASSPGRGRAGDTEAFF.

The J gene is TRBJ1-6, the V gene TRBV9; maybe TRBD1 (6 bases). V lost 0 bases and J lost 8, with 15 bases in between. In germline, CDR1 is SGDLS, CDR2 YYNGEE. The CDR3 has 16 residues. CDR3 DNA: TGTGCCAGCAGCGTAGGGGGGGACACTAGCGATTCACCCCTCCACTTT. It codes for CASSVGGDTSDSPLHF.

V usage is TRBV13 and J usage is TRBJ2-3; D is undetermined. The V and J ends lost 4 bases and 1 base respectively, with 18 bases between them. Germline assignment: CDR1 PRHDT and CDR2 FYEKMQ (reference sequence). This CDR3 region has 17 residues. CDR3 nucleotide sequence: TGTGCCAGCAGCTCCCCATCCCTGGACGGTGGCACAGATACGCAGTATTTT. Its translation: CASSSPSLDGGTDTQYF.

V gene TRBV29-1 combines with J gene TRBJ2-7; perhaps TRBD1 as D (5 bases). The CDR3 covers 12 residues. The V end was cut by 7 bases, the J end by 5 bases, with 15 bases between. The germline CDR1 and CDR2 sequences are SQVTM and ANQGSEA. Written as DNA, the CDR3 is TGCAGCGGGTCTGGGGCTGGACACGAGCAGTACTTC. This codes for CSGSGAGHEQYF.

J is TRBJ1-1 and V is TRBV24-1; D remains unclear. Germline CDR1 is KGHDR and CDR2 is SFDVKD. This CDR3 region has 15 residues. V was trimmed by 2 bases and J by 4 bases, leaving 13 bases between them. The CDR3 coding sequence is TGTGCCACCAGTGATTCCGCCCGTGGCGGCACTGAAGCTTTCTTT. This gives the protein CATSDSARGGTEAFF.

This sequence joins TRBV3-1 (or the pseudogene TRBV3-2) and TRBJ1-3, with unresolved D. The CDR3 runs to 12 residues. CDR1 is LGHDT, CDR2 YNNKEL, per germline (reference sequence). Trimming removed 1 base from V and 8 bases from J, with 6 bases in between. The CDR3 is CASSQGDYTIYF. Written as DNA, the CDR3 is TGTGCCAGCAGCCAAGGGGATTACACCATATATTTT.

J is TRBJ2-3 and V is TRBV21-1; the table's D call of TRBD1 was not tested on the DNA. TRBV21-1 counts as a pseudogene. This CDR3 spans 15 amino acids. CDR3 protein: CASSLRHVPSPTQYF. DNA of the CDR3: TGTGCCAGCAGCCTTCGACACGTCCCTTCACCCACGCAGTATTTT.

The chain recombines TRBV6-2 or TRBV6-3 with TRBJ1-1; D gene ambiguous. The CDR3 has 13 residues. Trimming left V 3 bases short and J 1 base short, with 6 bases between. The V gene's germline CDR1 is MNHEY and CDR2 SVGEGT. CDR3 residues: CASSYMGNTEAFF. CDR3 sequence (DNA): TGTGCCAGCAGTTATATGGGGAACACTGAAGCTTTCTTT.